This record looks at one TCR beta chain sequence and its context. Its antigen is undetermined. V lost 2 bases and J 5 bases, leaving 9 bases between the germline ends. The CDR3 has 13 amino acids. Germline values: CDR1 KGHSH, CDR2 LQKENI. The sample is drawn from a study of human T cells and chemical hapten exposure. Overall study results and limits: DPC sensitization did not alter TCRs above 1 in 1000 frequency.

Time point specified: pre-sensitization, week 0. The sample's treatment: therapeutic diphenylcyclopropenone sensitization with weekly scalp DPC. The template was total RNA from unfractionated whole blood. From the RACE reads, TCRdb called clonotypes with MiXCR, one entry per CDR3 protein. The data show 300,000 to 450,000 distinct CDR3 sequences, roughly 4.6% seen once. The source is a woman aged 45-59 years with alopecia areata. Some clones in this sample may be carry-over from other donors' samples. The sample here was whole blood, taken in connection with sensitization to the hapten diphenylcyclopropenone (DPC). This rearrangement joins TRBV18 to TRBJ1-2; D is possibly TRBD1 (5 bases). CDR3 bases: TGTGCCAGCTCACCATTACAGGAATATGGCTACACCTTC. Translating gives CASSPLQEYGYTF.